The clone carrying this T cell receptor (beta chain) was seen ten or more times. Its specificity is unknown. The data stem from a study of T cell clonality in common variable immunodeficiency. Study outcomes and limitations: CVID subjects showed higher TCRbeta clonality than healthy controls. Fewer deletions and N-nucleotide insertions were reportedly seen in common variable immunodeficiency TCR beta sequences.

Control and CVID samples contributed equal amounts of genomic DNA. The table came from immunoSEQ multiplex PCR; TCRdb's copy has only in-frame clones and leaves some out. The data show some 43,000 clones, with none appearing a single time. The TCR originated in a person aged 18 to 70 in good health. The sample comprised peripheral blood mononuclear cells.

CDR3 DNA (partial): TGTGCCAGCAGCTCGGTGAATCCCTACGAG. The encoded protein is CASSSVNPYE. The complete CDR3 reads CASSSVNPYEQYF. This chain connects TRBV7-9 to TRBJ2-7; D is uncertain. The CDR3 end lies 3 residues beyond the end of the read and is filled in from the germline J gene. Trimming pared 4 bases from V and 2 bases from J, leaving 9 bases between. CDR3 length equals 13 residues. Germline CDR1 SEHNR, CDR2 FQNEAQ (reference sequence).